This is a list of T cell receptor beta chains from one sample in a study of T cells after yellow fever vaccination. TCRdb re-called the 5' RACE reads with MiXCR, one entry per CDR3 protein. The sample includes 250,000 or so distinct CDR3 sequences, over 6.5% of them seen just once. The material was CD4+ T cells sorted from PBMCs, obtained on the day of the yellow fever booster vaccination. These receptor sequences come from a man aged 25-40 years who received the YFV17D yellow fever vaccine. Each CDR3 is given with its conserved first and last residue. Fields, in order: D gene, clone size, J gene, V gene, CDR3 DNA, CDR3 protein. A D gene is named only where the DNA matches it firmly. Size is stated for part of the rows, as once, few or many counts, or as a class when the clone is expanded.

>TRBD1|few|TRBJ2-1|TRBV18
TGTGCCACCGGGACAGGGGTAGCAGACAATGAGCAGTTCTTC
CATGTGVADNEQFF
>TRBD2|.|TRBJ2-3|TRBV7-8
TGTGCCAGCAGCTTAGGTAGCCTAGCGGGTTATCGGACAGATACGCAGTATTTT
CASSLGSLAGYRTDTQYF
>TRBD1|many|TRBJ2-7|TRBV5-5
TGTGCCAGCAGCCCGGCGGGCAGGGGGTCACTCGAGCAGTACTTC
CASSPAGRGSLEQYF
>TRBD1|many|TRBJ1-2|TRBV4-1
TGCGCCAGCAGCCAGCTCAAGATGGACAGGGGGACCACCTACTATGGCTACACCTTC
CASSQLKMDRGTTYYGYTF
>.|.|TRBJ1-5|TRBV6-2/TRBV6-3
TGTGCCACCAAAAGACAGGACTTCAATCAGCCCCAGCATTTT
CATKRQDFNQPQHF
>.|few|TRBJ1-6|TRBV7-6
TGTGCCAGCAGACATCAAAGAGGGGACAATTCACCCCTCCACTTT
CASRHQRGDNSPLHF
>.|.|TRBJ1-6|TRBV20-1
TGCAGTGCTCTCCGGGACCGAGCTTTTGGGGGGAACCACTTT
CSALRDRAFGGNHF
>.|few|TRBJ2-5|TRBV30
TGTGCCTGGAGTGTACAGACACACGAGACCCAGTACTTC
CAWSVQTHETQYF
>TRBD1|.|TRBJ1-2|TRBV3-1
TGTGCCAGCAGCCCCACAGGGGAGTTGAGTGGCTACACCTTC
CASSPTGELSGYTF
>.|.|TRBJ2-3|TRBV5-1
TGCGCCAGCAGCTCTACTAACGGGACAAGCACAGATACGCAGTATTTT
CASSSTNGTSTDTQYF
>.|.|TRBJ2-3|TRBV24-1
TGTGCCACCAGTGACACGACAGGCTCAGATACGCAGTATTTT
CATSDTTGSDTQYF
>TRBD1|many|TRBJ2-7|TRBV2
TGTGCCAGCAGTGGGGACAGCTCCTACGAGCAGTACTTC
CASSGDSSYEQYF
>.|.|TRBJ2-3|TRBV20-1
TGCAGTGCTAGAGATAAGGCAAGCCCCGATACGCAGTATTTT
CSARDKASPDTQYF
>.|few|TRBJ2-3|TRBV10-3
TGTGCCACAGCCGGGACAGCCCGTTTTAGCGGGACTGGAGATACGCAGTATTTT
CATAGTARFSGTGDTQYF
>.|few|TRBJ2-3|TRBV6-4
TGTGCCAGCAGTCGGAGCCGCACAGATACGCAGTATTTT
CASSRSRTDTQYF
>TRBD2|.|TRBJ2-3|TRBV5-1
TGCGCCAGCAGCCCAGGGGGCCTAGCGGGAGTAACAGATACGCAGTATTTT
CASSPGGLAGVTDTQYF
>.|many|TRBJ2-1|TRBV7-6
TGTGCCAGCAGCCCACGGACGGAGGGGGACATCAATGAGCAGTTCTTC
CASSPRTEGDINEQFF
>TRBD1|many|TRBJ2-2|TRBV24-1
TGTGCCACCAGTGATTTGCGACAGGGCCCACCCCCTAACACCGGGGAGCTGTTTTTT
CATSDLRQGPPPNTGELFF
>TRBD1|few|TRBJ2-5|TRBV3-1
TGTGCCAGCTGGCGACAGGGGGCAATGACCCAGTACTTC
CASWRQGAMTQYF
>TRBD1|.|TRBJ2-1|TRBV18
TGTGCCAGCTCACCTCGGACAGGGGGTCATGAGCAGTTCTTC
CASSPRTGGHEQFF
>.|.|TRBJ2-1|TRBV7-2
TGTGCCAGCAGCTTAGTGGCGGCTAGCGTCTACAATGAGCAGTTCTTC
CASSLVAASVYNEQFF
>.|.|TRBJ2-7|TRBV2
TGTGCCAGCACCGAGGTGCAGGGTACGTCCTACGAGCAGTACTTC
CASTEVQGTSYEQYF
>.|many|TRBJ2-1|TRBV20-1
TGCAGTGCCAGGGGAGGGTATAACAATGAGCAGTTCTTC
CSARGGYNNEQFF
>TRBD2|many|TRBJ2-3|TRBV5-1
TGCGCCAGCAGCAGGGACGGGGCGGGAGGCGCAGATACGCAGTATTTT
CASSRDGAGGADTQYF
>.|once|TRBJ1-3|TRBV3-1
TGTGCCACCAGCCCGACCAAGACTTCTGGAAACACCATATATTTT
CATSPTKTSGNTIYF
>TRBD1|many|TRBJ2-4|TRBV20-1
TGCAGTGCTAGCCAGGGGGTTGGGGACATTCAGTACTTC
CSASQGVGDIQYF
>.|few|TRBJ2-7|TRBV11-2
TGTGCCAGCAGCTTAGATCCGCACAGGGCCTACGAGCAGTACTTC
CASSLDPHRAYEQYF
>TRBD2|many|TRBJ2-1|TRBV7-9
TGTGCCAGCAGCCTTTGGACTAGCGGGAGTGAGCAGTTCTTC
CASSLWTSGSEQFF
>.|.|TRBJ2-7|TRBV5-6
TGTGCCAGCAGCCGCACAGGGTCTCGGTACGAGCAGTACTTC
CASSRTGSRYEQYF
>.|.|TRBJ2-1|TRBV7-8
TGTGCCAGCAGCTTTGACTGGCGCAATGAGCAGTTCTTC
CASSFDWRNEQFF
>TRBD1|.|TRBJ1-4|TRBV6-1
TGTGCCAGCAGTCCGGGCACGGGACAGGGTAATGAAAAACTGTTTTTT
CASSPGTGQGNEKLFF
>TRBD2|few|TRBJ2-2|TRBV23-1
TGCGCCAGCATTCGACTAGCGTCAAACACCGGGGAGCTGTTTTTT
CASIRLASNTGELFF
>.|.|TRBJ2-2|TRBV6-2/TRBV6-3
TGTGCCAGCAGTTACGTGATAGGATCTAGCGGGGAGCTGTTTTTT
CASSYVIGSSGELFF
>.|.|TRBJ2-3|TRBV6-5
TGTGCCAGCAGTTATCTCGGGGCAGATACGCAGTATTTT
CASSYLGADTQYF
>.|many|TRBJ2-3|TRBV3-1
TGTGCCAGCAGCCAAGGCCCGGGGGCTAGCACAGATACGCAGTATTTT
CASSQGPGASTDTQYF
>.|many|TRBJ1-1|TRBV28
TGTGCCAGCACCCTTGGGGGGAGGGCTGAAGCTTTCTTT
CASTLGGRAEAFF
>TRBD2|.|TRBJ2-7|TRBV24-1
TGTGCCACCTCTGCCGGGGACAGCACTAGGCGGGAGGGCTACGAGCAGTACTTC
CATSAGDSTRREGYEQYF
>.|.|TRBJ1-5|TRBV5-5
TGTGCCAGCAGCTTGCTATCTCCAACAAATCAGCCCCAGCATTTT
CASSLLSPTNQPQHF
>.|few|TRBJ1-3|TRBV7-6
TGTGCCAGCAGTTCTAACTCTGGCGGAAACACCATATATTTT
CASSSNSGGNTIYF
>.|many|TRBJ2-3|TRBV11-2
TGTGCCGGAGCGAGCACAGATACGCAGTATTTT
CAGASTDTQYF
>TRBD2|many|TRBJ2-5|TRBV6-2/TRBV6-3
TGTGCCAGCAGGGAAACTAGCGGGAACCCGAAACCGGAGACCCAGTACTTC
CASRETSGNPKPETQYF
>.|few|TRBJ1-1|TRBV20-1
TGCAGTGCCGCTCCGCGGGGGGGGCCCAACACTGAAGCTTTCTTT
CSAAPRGGPNTEAFF
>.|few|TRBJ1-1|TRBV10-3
TGTGCCATCATACCTGACGGTGGTGAAGCTTTCTTT
CAIIPDGGEAFF
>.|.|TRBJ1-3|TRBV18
TGTGCCAGCTCACCACCTGTCTCTCGACCTAACACCATATATTTT
CASSPPVSRPNTIYF
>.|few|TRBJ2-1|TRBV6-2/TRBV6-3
TGTGCCAGCAGGGGGCCGGGCTCCTCCTACAATGAGCAGTTCTTC
CASRGPGSSYNEQFF
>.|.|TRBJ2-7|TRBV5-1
TGCGCCAGCAGCTTGGCCGTCGGGGAATGGGGCGAGCAGTACTTC
CASSLAVGEWGEQYF
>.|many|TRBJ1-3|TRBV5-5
TGTGCCAGCAGCTTGAGTCCCAGCCTAACTGGAAACACCATATATTTT
CASSLSPSLTGNTIYF
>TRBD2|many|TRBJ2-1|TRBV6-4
TGTGCCACACGGCCGGTGGGACTAGCGGGAGGGCCGAAGTACAATGAGCAGTTCTTC
CATRPVGLAGGPKYNEQFF
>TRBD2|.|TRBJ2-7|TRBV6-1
TGTGCCAGCAGCCCAGCGGGAGGGCCAGGAAACGAGCAGTACTTC
CASSPAGGPGNEQYF
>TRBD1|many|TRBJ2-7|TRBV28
TGTGCCAGCAGTCTATTGTCAGGGACAGGGACCTACGAGCAGTACTTC
CASSLLSGTGTYEQYF
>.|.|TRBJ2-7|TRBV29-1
TGCAGCGTTGATCAGGGGACGGGCGAGCAGTACTTC
CSVDQGTGEQYF
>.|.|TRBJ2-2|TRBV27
TGTGCCAGCGGTCACAAGCGAGCCGGGGAGCTGTTTTTT
CASGHKRAGELFF
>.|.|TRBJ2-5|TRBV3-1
TGTGCCACCAGCGGATATAGGGAGGCCCAAGAGACCCAGTACTTC
CATSGYREAQETQYF
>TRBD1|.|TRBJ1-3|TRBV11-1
TGTGCCAGCAGCTTATTACGGGGACAGGGACTTGGTCTGGACGGAAACACCATATATTTT
CASSLLRGQGLGLDGNTIYF